The T cell receptor (beta chain) described here comes from a study of OX40 agonist ivuxolimab in advanced cancers. The CDR3 totals 12 residues. Trimming took 5 bases from V and 6 from J, leaving 11 bases between them. Germline V gene data show CDR1 as SQVTM and CDR2 as ANQGSEA. Data came from immunoSEQ multiplex PCR; TCRdb stores just in-frame clones and leaves some out. This sample yields about 63,000 clones, of which around 89% are seen a single time; about a tenth belongs to the top ten. The specimen was CD4+ or CD8+ T cells sorted from blood, collected in a trial of the OX40 agonist ivuxolimab. This sequence originates from an adult with an advanced solid tumor such as melanoma, head and neck, liver or kidney cancer. This chain links TRBV29-1 with TRBJ2-1; D ambiguous. CDR3: CSVRTNSNEQFF. For the CDR3, the DNA is TGCAGCGTTCGAACAAATTCCAATGAGCAGTTCTTC.